A selection of T cell receptor beta chains follows, all from one sample in a study of blood T cells in healthy people across ages. TCRdb re-analysed the 5' RACE reads in MiXCR, keeping a single row per CDR3 protein. The repertoire has hundreds of thousands of distinct CDR3 sequences, approximately 30% of them found once; the top ten carry about 16%. The sequenced sample was blood. These receptors came from a woman older than 75 in good health. CDR3s include the opening cysteine and the closing phenylalanine or tryptophan. The D gene is left open where the match is weak. Clone size is stated in some rows and not others, as once, few, many or a class when expanded.

clone_size	v_call	d_call	j_call	cdr3_nt	cdr3_aa
.	TRBV30	.	TRBJ2-3	TGTGCTATGGCCCGGGGCGGGAGCACAGATACGCAGTATTTT	CAMARGGSTDTQYF
.	TRBV20-1	.	TRBJ2-7	TGCAGTGCAGAGGGCAGGTCTTCCTACGAGCAGTACTTC	CSAEGRSSYEQYF
few	TRBV7-2	.	TRBJ1-6	TGTGCCAGCAGCTTGGGGACCTCCAGGTCCGGTTCACCCCTCCACTTT	CASSLGTSRSGSPLHF
many	TRBV5-1	.	TRBJ1-4	TGCGCCAGCAGCTCATCTACCGGGGTGGCAACTAATGAAAAACTGTTTTTT	CASSSSTGVATNEKLFF
.	TRBV9	.	TRBJ2-3	TGTGCCAGCAGCGGGGGAGGGGGCCAAGATACGCAGTATTTT	CASSGGGGQDTQYF
few	TRBV24-1	.	TRBJ2-2	TGTGCCACCAGTGATTGGACGGGGACGACCCGCACCGGGGAGCTGTTTTTT	CATSDWTGTTRTGELFF
few	TRBV3-1	.	TRBJ2-3	TGTGCCAGCAGCCAAGATCAGGGGCGCACAGATACGCAGTATTTT	CASSQDQGRTDTQYF
many	TRBV2	.	TRBJ1-5	TGTGCCAGCAGAGCCGACAGTAGCAATCAGCCCCAGCATTTT	CASRADSSNQPQHF
.	TRBV20-1	TRBD1	TRBJ1-2	TGCAGTGCTCCCGTCGGGACAGGGGAAGGCTACACCTTC	CSAPVGTGEGYTF
many	TRBV7-9	.	TRBJ1-4	TGTGCCAGCAGCTTAGCTGCAACTAATGAAAAACTGTTTTTT	CASSLAATNEKLFF
once	TRBV4-3	.	TRBJ2-3	TGCGCCAGCAGCCAAGATCTAAGGGGCGGCAGAGATACGCAGTATTTT	CASSQDLRGGRDTQYF
many	TRBV20-1	TRBD1	TRBJ1-2	TGCAGTGCGACCCAGGGGGCTCGGGGCTACACCTTC	CSATQGARGYTF
few	TRBV20-1	TRBD1	TRBJ1-1	TGCAGTGCTGGGGACAGCCTCGAAGCTTTCTTT	CSAGDSLEAFF
.	TRBV7-2	TRBD2	TRBJ2-5	TGTGCCAGCAGCTTAGCGTACGGGGGGGGGCAAAAGACCCAGTACTTC	CASSLAYGGGQKTQYF
many	TRBV27	.	TRBJ2-3	TGTGCCAGCAGATGGGGGAGTAGGGCAGATACGCAGTATTTT	CASRWGSRADTQYF
many	TRBV9	.	TRBJ1-2	TGTGCCAGCAGCGTAGACAGCGCTAACTATGGCTACACCTTC	CASSVDSANYGYTF
few	TRBV6-5	.	TRBJ1-3	TGTGCCAGCAGTTCCCCCTCCTCTGGAAACACCATATATTTT	CASSSPSSGNTIYF
many	TRBV27	.	TRBJ2-7	TGTGCCAGCAGCCGGGGAACCTACGAGCAGTACTTC	CASSRGTYEQYF
many	TRBV5-4	.	TRBJ2-3	TGTGCCAGCAGTTCTCCCCACACAGATACGCAGTATTTT	CASSSPHTDTQYF
.	TRBV5-1	.	TRBJ2-2	TGCGCCAGCAGCTCGGCAGGCTCGAACACCGGGGAGCTGTTTTTT	CASSSAGSNTGELFF
few	TRBV20-1	.	TRBJ2-5	TGCAGTGCCGCCCGCGACAGGGGAGGGGCCCAGTACTTC	CSAARDRGGAQYF
many	TRBV7-2	.	TRBJ1-2	TGTGCCAGCAGCCGCATAGAGTATGGCTACACCTTC	CASSRIEYGYTF
many	TRBV5-1	.	TRBJ2-7	TGCGCCAGCAGCTTTTCCCCGCGCGGCGACTACGAGCAGTACTTC	CASSFSPRGDYEQYF
many	TRBV7-9	TRBD1	TRBJ2-1	TGTGCCAGCAGGATGGACAGGGCGGGGTTTTACAATGAGCAGTTCTTC	CASRMDRAGFYNEQFF
few	TRBV28	.	TRBJ2-5	TGTGCCAGCAGTTTTCGTGGCTTAGCAACGGAGACCCAGTACTTC	CASSFRGLATETQYF
.	TRBV20-1	TRBD1	TRBJ1-2	TGCAGTGCTTACCTTGACAGGGGGGGCGGCTACACCTTC	CSAYLDRGGGYTF
.	TRBV20-1	.	TRBJ2-1	TGCAGTGCTGCCAGATCGGGTTTGGGTGCTAGTGATGAGCAGTTCTTC	CSAARSGLGASDEQFF
many	TRBV24-1	TRBD2	TRBJ2-3	TGTGCCACCAGTGATTTCTCAACTAGCGGGATAGATACGCAGTATTTT	CATSDFSTSGIDTQYF
many	TRBV28	.	TRBJ2-5	TGTGCCAGCACGACAGGGAGGAGGGAGACCCAGTACTTC	CASTTGRRETQYF
many	TRBV5-6	.	TRBJ2-3	TGTGCCAGCATCGAAAAGGGTTTCACGAGGACAGATACGCAGTATTTT	CASIEKGFTRTDTQYF
many	TRBV20-1	.	TRBJ2-1	TGCAGTGCTATGATCCGGGGTCCCCACAATGAGCAGTTCTTC	CSAMIRGPHNEQFF
.	TRBV6-1	.	TRBJ1-3	TGTGCCAGCAGTGTTGACACGGCTTACACCATATATTTT	CASSVDTAYTIYF
.	TRBV7-2	.	TRBJ2-4	TGTGCCAGCAGCCAGGGAGAGGGAAACATTCAGTACTTC	CASSQGEGNIQYF
.	TRBV7-8	.	TRBJ2-7	TGTGCCAGCAGCCTCCTGGATCCTCAACAAGAGGCCCAGTACTTC	CASSLLDPQQEAQYF
once	TRBV19	TRBD1	TRBJ1-1	TGTGCCAGTAGTCCTCACAGGGGAGGGAACACTGAAGCTTTCTTT	CASSPHRGGNTEAFF
.	TRBV20-1	.	TRBJ2-7	TGCAGTGCTAGTCCAGGGGCCCACGAGCAGTACTTC	CSASPGAHEQYF
few	TRBV20-1	.	TRBJ2-1	TGCAGTGCTAGAGGAACAGGGATCTCCTACAATGAGCAGTTCTTC	CSARGTGISYNEQFF
few	TRBV14	.	TRBJ1-6	TGTGCCAGCAGCCAATGGGGATTAAATTCACCCCTCCACTTT	CASSQWGLNSPLHF
many	TRBV13	.	TRBJ1-2	TGTGCCAGCAATACACAGGATGGTGGCTACACCTTC	CASNTQDGGYTF
many	TRBV5-1	.	TRBJ2-7	TGCGCCAGCGGATCCGACTGGTCCCCTCGAGAGCAGTACTTC	CASGSDWSPREQYF
.	TRBV12-3/TRBV12-4	.	TRBJ2-3	TGTGCCAGCAGTTGGGTGAGAACAGATACGCAGTATTTT	CASSWVRTDTQYF
.	TRBV20-1	.	TRBJ1-2	TGCAGTGCTCCTCCAGAAGGACAGAACTATGGCTACACCTTC	CSAPPEGQNYGYTF
few	TRBV12-3/TRBV12-4	TRBD2	TRBJ2-1	TGTGCCAGCAGTTTCGCTAGCGGGGGGAGCCCGTTCTTC	CASSFASGGSPFF
.	TRBV3-1	TRBD2	TRBJ2-5	TGTGCCAGCAGCCAAGTCGGACTAGCGGTACAAGAGACCCAGTACTTC	CASSQVGLAVQETQYF
many	TRBV5-1	.	TRBJ2-3	TGCGCCAGCAGCAAAGGGGACGGACTCTCAGATACGCAGTATTTT	CASSKGDGLSDTQYF
.	TRBV28	.	TRBJ1-1	TGTGCCAGCACCTTTATGGGCCTCGGCGAGGCTTTCTTT	CASTFMGLGEAFF
.	TRBV4-2	.	TRBJ2-5	TGTGCCAGCAGTCTTGGACAGATTAAAGAGACCCAGTACTTC	CASSLGQIKETQYF
.	TRBV4-2	.	TRBJ1-2	TGTGCCAGCAGCCAAGGACAGAGCTCCTCTAACTATGGCTACACCTTC	CASSQGQSSSNYGYTF
many	TRBV5-6	TRBD1	TRBJ2-6	TGTGCCAGCAGCTCACCGGGACAGGGGGTCTCTGGGGCCAACGTCCTGACTTTC	CASSSPGQGVSGANVLTF
few	TRBV14	.	TRBJ1-5	TGTGCCAGCAGCCAAGGAACAGTGGACCCAATTTCTTATAGCAATCAGCCCCAGCATTTT	CASSQGTVDPISYSNQPQHF
.	TRBV5-1	TRBD1	TRBJ2-7	TGCGCCAGTAGCCCGGGACAGGACTCCGAGCAGTACTTC	CASSPGQDSEQYF
many	TRBV6-6	TRBD2	TRBJ2-7	TGTGCCAGCAGTCTAGCGGGGGGGCTGGAACAGTACTTC	CASSLAGGLEQYF
many	TRBV9	TRBD1	TRBJ2-3	TGTGCCAGCAGCGCCGGGACAGGGAGGGGAGATACGCAGTATTTT	CASSAGTGRGDTQYF
few	TRBV7-2	.	TRBJ2-5	TGTGCCAGCAGCGCCTCGGGGGAGACCCAGTACTTC	CASSASGETQYF
few	TRBV25-1	TRBD2	TRBJ2-5	TGTGCCTGTAGTGAATGGGGTAGCGGGGGTAAAGAGACCCAGTACTTC	CACSEWGSGGKETQYF
many	TRBV7-9	.	TRBJ1-2	TGTGCCAGCAGCCCGCAGGCAGGCGGCAGGGGCTTCTATGGCTACACCTTC	CASSPQAGGRGFYGYTF
many	TRBV20-1	.	TRBJ2-5	TGCAGTGCCGGAGGGGCGGGCCAAGAGACCCAGTACTTC	CSAGGAGQETQYF
once	TRBV20-1	.	TRBJ1-1	TGCAGTGCTAGACCCACGGGACGAGTGAACACTGAAGCTTTCTTT	CSARPTGRVNTEAFF
.	TRBV18	.	TRBJ1-1	TGTGCCAGCTCACCATACGGGGGATCGGGGACTGAAACTTTCTTT	CASSPYGGSGTETFF
many	TRBV20-1	.	TRBJ2-6	TGCAGTGCCGGGGACGTGAGCTCTGGGGCCAACGTCCTGACTTTC	CSAGDVSSGANVLTF